These 9 T cell receptor beta chains were all obtained from the same sample, sequenced in a study of response to subunit inactivated influenza vaccine. In TCRdb, the RT-PCR reads were re-called with MiXCR into one record per CDR3 protein. The profile covers hundreds of thousands of distinct CDR3 sequences, with approximately 15% appearing a single time and around 10% taken by the ten largest. Sequencing used PBMCs from blood, obtained 11 to 12 days after vaccination. The receptors shown here come from a man over 45 who received an inactivated influenza vaccine.

In its sample, this clonotype was seen a few times. This chain links TRBV5-1 with TRBJ2-5, with D tentatively TRBD1 (6 bases). The V gene's germline CDR1 is SGHRS and CDR2 YFSETQ. The CDR3 length is 15 residues. V shed 6 bases and J shed 1 base, with 16 bases lying between them. The CDR3 nucleotides read TGCGCCAGCACCTATTCGGGACACCTCCAAGAGACCCAGTACTTC. Translation: CASTYSGHLQETQYF. The complete variable domain, with remaining parts taken from reference TRBV5-1 and TRBJ2-5, reads KAGVTQTPRYLIKTRGQQVTLSCSPISGHRSVSWYQQTPGQGLQFLFEYFSETQRNKGNFPGRFSGRQFSNSRSEMNVSTLELGDSALYLCASTYSGHLQETQYFGPGTRLLVL.

This clonotype appeared a few times. This chain connects TRBV20-1 to TRBJ1-2; TRBD1 aligns across 7 bases. The germline V gene has CDR1 DFQATT and CDR2 SNEGSKA (reference sequence). This CDR3 contains 14 residues. Germline trimming cut 3 bases from V and 4 bases from J; bases unmatched to any gene: 8. The CDR3 loop is CSASSETGSYGYTF. The CDR3 DNA sequence: TGCAGTGCTAGCTCCGAGACAGGGTCCTATGGCTACACCTTC.

V gene TRBV5-6 combines with J gene TRBJ1-1; 11 bases match TRBD1. This CDR3 contains 15 residues. CDR1 SGHDT and CDR2 YYEEEE come from the germline V gene. V shed 6 bases, J shed 3 bases, and the junction held 7 bases outside the gene matches. CDR3 nucleotide sequence: TGTGCCAGCAAGCGAAGGGACAGGGGGGACACTGAAGCTTTCTTT. It is translated as CASKRRDRGDTEAFF.

This clonotype appeared a few times. This chain links TRBV13 with TRBJ2-7; 9 bases line up with TRBD1. Germline trimming cut 5 bases from V and 5 bases from J; bases unmatched to any gene: 10. Germline CDR1 is PRHDT and CDR2 is FYEKMQ (reference sequence). The CDR3 has 15 amino acids. The CDR3 region is CASSKQGANRNEQYF. The CDR3 DNA reads as TGTGCCAGCAGCAAACAGGGGGCCAACCGAAACGAGCAGTACTTC.

The chain couples TRBV20-1 to TRBJ1-1, with D tentatively TRBD1 (5 bases). V lost 3 bases and J 6 bases, leaving 17 bases between the germline ends. From germline, CDR1 is DFQATT and CDR2 SNEGSKA (reference sequence). This CDR3 has 14 amino acids. The CDR3 region has the DNA TGCAGTGCTAGGACGCTGGGGGATGGGGCTGAAGCTTTCTTT. This codes for CSARTLGDGAEAFF.

The rearrangement uses TRBV4-1 and TRBJ1-5; D is uncertain. The V end lost 0 bases, the J end lost 3 bases, and 6 bases lay between the germline ends. Germline assignment: CDR1 MGHRA and CDR2 YSYEKL. This CDR3 region has 14 residues. CDR3 coding DNA: TGCGCCAGCAGCCAAGAGGCAGACAATCAGCCCCAGCATTTT. Translated, it gives CASSQEADNQPQHF.

This clonotype was counted a few times. The rearrangement links TRBV20-1 to TRBJ2-5, with TRBD1 identical over 10 bases. The CDR3 consists of 14 residues. V lost 6 bases and J lost 5; bases outside the gene matches: 9. Germline V gene sequence: CDR1 DFQATT, CDR2 SNEGSKA (reference sequence). The CDR3 sequence: CSALGQGFKETQYF. The CDR3 DNA follows: TGCAGTGCCCTGGGACAGGGGTTCAAGGAGACCCAGTACTTC.

This clonotype was detected a few times. The chain couples TRBV20-1 to TRBJ1-2; 8 bases fit TRBD1. CDR3 length equals 11 residues. V lost 5 bases, J lost 7 bases, and 3 bases stayed unmatched. Germline values: CDR1 DFQATT, CDR2 SNEGSKA (reference sequence). The CDR3 is CSAPDRGGYTF. The CDR3 DNA sequence: TGCAGTGCTCCTGACAGGGGTGGCTACACCTTC.

The chain links TRBV11-1 to TRBJ2-5; 12 nucleotides align to TRBD2. V was pared by 0 bases and J by 1 base, with 6 bases of the junction left unmatched. The CDR3 is 18 amino acids. Germline V gene sequence: CDR1 SGHAT, CDR2 FQDESV (reference sequence). The CDR3 DNA reads TGTGCCAGCAGCTTAGCGAGGAGACTAGCGGGGGTCCAAGAGACCCAGTACTTC. Its protein product is CASSLARRLAGVQETQYF. Full variable domain (remainder filled in from reference TRBV11-1 and TRBJ2-5): EAEVAQSPRYKITEKSQAVAFWCDPISGHATLYWYRQILGQGPELLVQFQDESVVDDSQLPKDRFSAERLKGVDSTLKIQPAELGDSAMYLCASSLARRLAGVQETQYFGPGTRLLVL.